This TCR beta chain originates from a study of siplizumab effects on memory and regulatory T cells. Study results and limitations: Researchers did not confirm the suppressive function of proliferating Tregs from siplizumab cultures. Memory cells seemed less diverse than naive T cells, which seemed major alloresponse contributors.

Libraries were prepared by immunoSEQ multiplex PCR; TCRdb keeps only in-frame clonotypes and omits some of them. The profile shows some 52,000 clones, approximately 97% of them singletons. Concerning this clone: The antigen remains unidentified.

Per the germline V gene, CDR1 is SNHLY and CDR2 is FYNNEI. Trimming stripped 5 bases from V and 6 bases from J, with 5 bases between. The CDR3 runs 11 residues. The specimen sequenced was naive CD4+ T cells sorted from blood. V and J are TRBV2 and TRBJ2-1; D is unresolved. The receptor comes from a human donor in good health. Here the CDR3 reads CASSLSNEQFF. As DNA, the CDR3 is TGTGCCAGCAGTCTCTCCAATGAGCAGTTCTTC.